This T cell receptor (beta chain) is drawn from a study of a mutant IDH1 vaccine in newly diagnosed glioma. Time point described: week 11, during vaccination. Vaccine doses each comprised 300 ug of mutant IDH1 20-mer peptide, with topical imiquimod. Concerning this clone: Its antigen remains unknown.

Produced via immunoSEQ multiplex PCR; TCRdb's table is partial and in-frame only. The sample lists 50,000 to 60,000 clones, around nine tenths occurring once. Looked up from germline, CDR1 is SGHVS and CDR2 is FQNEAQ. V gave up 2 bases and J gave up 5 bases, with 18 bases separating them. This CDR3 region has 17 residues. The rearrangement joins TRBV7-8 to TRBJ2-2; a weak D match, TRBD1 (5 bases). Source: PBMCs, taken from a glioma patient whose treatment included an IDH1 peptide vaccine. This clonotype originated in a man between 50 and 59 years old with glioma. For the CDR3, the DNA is TGTGCCAGCAGCTTATTACAGGTTTCGGTTTCGACCGGGGAGCTGTTTTTT. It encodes CASSLLQVSVSTGELFF.